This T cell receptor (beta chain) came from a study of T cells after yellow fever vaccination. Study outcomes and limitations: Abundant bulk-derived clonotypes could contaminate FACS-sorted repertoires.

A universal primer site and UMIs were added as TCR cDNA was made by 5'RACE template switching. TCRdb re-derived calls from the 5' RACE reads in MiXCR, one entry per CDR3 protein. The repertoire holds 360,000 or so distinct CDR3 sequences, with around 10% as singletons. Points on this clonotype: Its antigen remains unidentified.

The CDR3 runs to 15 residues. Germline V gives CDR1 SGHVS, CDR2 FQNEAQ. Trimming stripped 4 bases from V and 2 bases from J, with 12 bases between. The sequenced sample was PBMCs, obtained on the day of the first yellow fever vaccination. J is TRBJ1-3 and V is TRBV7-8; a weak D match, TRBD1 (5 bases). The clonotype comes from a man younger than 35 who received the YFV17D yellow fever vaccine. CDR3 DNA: TGTGCCAGCAGCTCGCCCGGGGGTGCTGGAAACACCATATATTTT. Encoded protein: CASSSPGGAGNTIYF.